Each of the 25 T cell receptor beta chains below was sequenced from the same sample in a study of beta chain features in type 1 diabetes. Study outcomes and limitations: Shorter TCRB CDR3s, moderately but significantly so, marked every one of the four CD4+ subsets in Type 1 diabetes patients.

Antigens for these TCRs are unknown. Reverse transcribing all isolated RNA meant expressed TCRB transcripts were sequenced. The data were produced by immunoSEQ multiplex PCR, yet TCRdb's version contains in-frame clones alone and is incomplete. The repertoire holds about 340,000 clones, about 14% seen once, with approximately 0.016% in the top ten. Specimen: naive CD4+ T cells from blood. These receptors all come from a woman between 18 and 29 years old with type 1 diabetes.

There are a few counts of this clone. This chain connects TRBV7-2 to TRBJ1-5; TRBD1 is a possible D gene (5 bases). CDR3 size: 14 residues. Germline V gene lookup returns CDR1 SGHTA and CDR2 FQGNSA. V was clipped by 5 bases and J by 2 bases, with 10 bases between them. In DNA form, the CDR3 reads TGTGCCAGCAGCCCGGGGGGGGGCAATCAGCCCCAGCATTTT. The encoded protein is CASSPGGGNQPQHF.

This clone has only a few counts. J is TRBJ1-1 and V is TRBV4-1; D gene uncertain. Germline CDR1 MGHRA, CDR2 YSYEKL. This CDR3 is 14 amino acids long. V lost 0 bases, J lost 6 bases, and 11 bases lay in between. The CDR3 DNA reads TGCGCCAGCAGCCAAGACGGGAGTGTCGCTGAAGCTTTCTTT. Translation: CASSQDGSVAEAFF.

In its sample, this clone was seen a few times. In DNA, the CDR3 is TGTGCCGGGAAACAGGGGTCCGGGGAGACCCAGTACTTC. It codes for CAGKQGSGETQYF. The chain links TRBV2 to TRBJ2-5, with TRBD1 matching 7 bases. The CDR3 is 13 residues long. The ends lost 11 bases at V and 5 bases at J; junction bases unmatched: 11. Per germline, CDR1 SNHLY and CDR2 FYNNEI.

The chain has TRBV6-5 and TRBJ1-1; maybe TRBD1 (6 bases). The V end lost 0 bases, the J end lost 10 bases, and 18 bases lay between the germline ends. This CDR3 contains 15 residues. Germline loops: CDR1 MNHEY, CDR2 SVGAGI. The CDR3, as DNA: TGTGCCAGCAGTTACTCGAGGGGAGTGGCAGGGGTAGCTTTCTTT. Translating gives CASSYSRGVAGVAFF.

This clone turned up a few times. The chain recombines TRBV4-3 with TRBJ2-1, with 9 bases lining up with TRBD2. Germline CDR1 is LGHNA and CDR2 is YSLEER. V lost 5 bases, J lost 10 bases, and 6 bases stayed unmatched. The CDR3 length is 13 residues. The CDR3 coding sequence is TGCGCCAGCAGCTTGACTAGCGGAGTGGAGCAGTTCTTC. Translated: CASSLTSGVEQFF.

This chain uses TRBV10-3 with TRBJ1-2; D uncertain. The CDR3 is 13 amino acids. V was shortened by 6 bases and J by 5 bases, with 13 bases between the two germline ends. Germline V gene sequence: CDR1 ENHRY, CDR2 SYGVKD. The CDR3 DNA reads TGTGCCATCAGCCCCCGAGGTCAATATGGCTACACCTTC. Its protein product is CAISPRGQYGYTF.

CDR3 loop: CAIMRVNEQFF. CDR3 bases: TGTGCCATCATGCGGGTCAATGAGCAGTTCTTC. The rearrangement uses TRBV10-3 and TRBJ2-1, with a possible D match to TRBD2 (5 bases). The V gene lost 7 bases and the J gene lost 6 bases, with 7 bases spanning the gap. Germline V gives CDR1 ENHRY, CDR2 SYGVKD. This CDR3 comprises 11 residues.

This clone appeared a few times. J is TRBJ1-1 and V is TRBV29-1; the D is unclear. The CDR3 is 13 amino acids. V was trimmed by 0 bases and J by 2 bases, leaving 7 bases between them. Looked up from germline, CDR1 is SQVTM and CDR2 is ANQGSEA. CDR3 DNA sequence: TGCAGCGTTGAAGAGCTCGGTAACACTGAAGCTTTCTTT. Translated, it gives CSVEELGNTEAFF.

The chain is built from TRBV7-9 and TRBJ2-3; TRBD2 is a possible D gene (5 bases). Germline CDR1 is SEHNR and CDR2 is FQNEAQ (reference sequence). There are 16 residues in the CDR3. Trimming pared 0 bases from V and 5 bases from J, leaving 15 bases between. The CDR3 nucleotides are TGTGCCAGCAGCTTAGCGGGCGGGCATACGGGAGATACGCAGTATTTT. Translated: CASSLAGGHTGDTQYF.

In DNA, the CDR3 is TGTGCCAGCAGTTCCCCCCCCGGTTACTCCTACAATGAGCAGTTCTTC. As protein: CASSSPPGYSYNEQFF. The chain joins TRBV27 to TRBJ2-1; no clear D. Germline loops: CDR1 MNHEY, CDR2 SMNVEV (reference sequence). The CDR3 has 16 amino acids. V was trimmed by 4 bases and J by 0 bases, leaving 13 bases between them.

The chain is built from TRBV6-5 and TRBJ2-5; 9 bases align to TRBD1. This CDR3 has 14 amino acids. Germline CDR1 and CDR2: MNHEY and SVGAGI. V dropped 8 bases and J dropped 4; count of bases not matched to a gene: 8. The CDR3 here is CASHRGQVGETQYF. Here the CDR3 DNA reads TGTGCCAGCCACAGGGGGCAGGTTGGAGAGACCCAGTACTTC.

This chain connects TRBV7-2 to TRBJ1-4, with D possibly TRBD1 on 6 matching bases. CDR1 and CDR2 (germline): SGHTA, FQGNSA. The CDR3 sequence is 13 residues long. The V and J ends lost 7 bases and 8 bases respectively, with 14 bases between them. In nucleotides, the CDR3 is TGTGCCAGCACCGGACAGCCTTGGGAAAAACTGTTTTTT. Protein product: CASTGQPWEKLFF.

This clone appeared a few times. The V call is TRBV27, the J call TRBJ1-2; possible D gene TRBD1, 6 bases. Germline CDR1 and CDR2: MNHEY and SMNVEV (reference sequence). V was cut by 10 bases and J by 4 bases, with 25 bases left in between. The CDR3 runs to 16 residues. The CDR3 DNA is TGTGCCACCAAGACCACCGGGACACCGGACCGCTATGGCTACACCTTC. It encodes CATKTTGTPDRYGYTF.

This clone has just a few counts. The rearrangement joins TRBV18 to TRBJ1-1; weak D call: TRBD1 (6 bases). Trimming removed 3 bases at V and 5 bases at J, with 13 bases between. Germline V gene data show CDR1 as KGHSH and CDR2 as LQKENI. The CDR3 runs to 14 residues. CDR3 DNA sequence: TGTGCCAGCTCACCGTACAGGGATGGGACTGAAGCTTTCTTT. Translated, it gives CASSPYRDGTEAFF.

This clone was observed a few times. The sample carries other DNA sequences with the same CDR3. CDR3 sequence: CSARGGGEAFF. CDR3 sequence (DNA): TGCAGTGCTAGAGGTGGCGGTGAAGCTTTCTTT. V and J are TRBV20-1 and TRBJ1-1, with D hard to call. V lost 1 base and J 7 bases, leaving 7 bases between the germline ends. CDR3 length equals 11 residues. Germline CDR1 reads DFQATT; CDR2 reads SNEGSKA (reference sequence).

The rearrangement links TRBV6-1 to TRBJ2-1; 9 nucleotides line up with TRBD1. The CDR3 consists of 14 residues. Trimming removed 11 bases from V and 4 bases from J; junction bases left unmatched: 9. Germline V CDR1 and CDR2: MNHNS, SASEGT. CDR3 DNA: TGTGCCGGAACTCGGGACAGGGCTTACAATGAGCAGTTCTTC. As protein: CAGTRDRAYNEQFF.

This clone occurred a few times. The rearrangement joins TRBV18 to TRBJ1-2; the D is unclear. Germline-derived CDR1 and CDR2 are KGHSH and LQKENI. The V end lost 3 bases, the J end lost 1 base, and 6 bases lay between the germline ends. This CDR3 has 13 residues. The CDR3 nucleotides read TGTGCCAGCTCACCGGGCCTTAACTATGGCTACACCTTC. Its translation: CASSPGLNYGYTF.

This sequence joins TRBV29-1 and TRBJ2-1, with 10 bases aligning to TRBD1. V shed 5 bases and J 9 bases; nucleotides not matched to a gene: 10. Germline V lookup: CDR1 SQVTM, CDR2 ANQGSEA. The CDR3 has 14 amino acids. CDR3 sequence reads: CSVLRGTGVGEQFF. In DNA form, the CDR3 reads TGCAGCGTTCTCCGGGGGACAGGGGTAGGTGAGCAGTTCTTC.

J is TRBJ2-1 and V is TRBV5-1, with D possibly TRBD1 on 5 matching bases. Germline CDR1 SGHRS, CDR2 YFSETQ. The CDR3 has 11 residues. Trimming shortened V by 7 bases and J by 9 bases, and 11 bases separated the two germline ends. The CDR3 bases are TGCGCCAGCCGAACAGGCCGTGAGCAGTTCTTC. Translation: CASRTGREQFF.

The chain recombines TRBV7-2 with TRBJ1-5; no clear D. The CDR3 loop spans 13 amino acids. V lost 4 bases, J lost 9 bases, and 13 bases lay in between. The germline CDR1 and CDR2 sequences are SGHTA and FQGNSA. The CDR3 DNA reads TGTGCCAGCAGCTCAGAGAGGGCAGGGCCCCAGCATTTT. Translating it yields CASSSERAGPQHF. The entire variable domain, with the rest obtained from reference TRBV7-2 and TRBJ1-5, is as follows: GAGVSQSPSNKVTEKGKDVELRCDPISGHTALYWYRQSLGQGLEFLIYFQGNSAPDKSGLPSDRFSAERTGGSVSTLTIQRTQQEDSAVYLCASSSERAGPQHFGDGTRLSIL.

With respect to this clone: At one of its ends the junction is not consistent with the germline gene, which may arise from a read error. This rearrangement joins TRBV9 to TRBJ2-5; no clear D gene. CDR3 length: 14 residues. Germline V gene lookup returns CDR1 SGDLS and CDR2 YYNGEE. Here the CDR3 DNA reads TGTGCCAGCAGCCCGACGGCTAGGAGCGAGATCCAGTACTTC. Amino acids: CASSPTARSEIQYF.

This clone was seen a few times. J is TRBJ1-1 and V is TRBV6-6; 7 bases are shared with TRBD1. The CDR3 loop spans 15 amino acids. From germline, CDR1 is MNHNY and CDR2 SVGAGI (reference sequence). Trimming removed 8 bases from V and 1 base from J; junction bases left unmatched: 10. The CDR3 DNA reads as TGTGCCAGCCTCAGAGGGGGCGCGGGGAACACTGAAGCTTTCTTT. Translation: CASLRGGAGNTEAFF.

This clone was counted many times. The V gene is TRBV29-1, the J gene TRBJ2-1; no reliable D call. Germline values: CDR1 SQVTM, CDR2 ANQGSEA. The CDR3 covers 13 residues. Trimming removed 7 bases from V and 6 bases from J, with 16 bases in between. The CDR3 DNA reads TGCAGCGCCCAGATCATGATCAGCAATGAGCAGTTCTTC. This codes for CSAQIMISNEQFF.

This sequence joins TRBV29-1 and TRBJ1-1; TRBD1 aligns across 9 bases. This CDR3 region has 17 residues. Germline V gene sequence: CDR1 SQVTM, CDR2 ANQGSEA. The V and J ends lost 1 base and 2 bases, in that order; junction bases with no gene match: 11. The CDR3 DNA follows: TGCAGCGTTGAAGCGGAGGGACAGGGAGGAAGAAACACTGAAGCTTTCTTT. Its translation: CSVEAEGQGGRNTEAFF.

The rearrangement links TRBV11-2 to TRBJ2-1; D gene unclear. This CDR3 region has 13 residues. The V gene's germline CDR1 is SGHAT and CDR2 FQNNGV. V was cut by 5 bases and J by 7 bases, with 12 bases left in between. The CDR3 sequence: CASSAIIRNEQFF. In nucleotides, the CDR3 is TGTGCCAGCAGCGCGATTATCCGAAATGAGCAGTTCTTC.